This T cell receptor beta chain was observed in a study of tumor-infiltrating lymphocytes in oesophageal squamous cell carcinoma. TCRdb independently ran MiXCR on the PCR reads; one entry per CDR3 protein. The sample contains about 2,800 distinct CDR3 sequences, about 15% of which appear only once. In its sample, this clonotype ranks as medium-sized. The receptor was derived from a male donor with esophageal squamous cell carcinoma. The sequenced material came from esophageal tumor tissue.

The CDR3 DNA reads TGTGCCAGCAATGTACCGGGAGCCTACAATGAGCAGTTCTTC. This sequence encodes CASNVPGAYNEQFF. The gene calls are TRBV28 and TRBJ2-1, with TRBD2 as a possible D gene (6 bases). This CDR3 contains 14 residues. The germline V and J ends were trimmed by 7 bases and 2 bases, with 12 bases remaining between them. Germline V CDR1 and CDR2: MDHEN, SYDVKM. The full variable domain, rest sourced from reference TRBV28 and TRBJ2-1, is DVKVTQSSRYLVKRTGEKVFLECVQDMDHENMFWYRQDPGLGLRLIYFSYDVKMKEKGDIPEGYSVSREKKERFSLILESASTNQTSMYLCASNVPGAYNEQFFGPGTRLTVL.